What follows is one TCR beta chain and its context. Its antigen is unidentified. The data derive from a study of T cells after yellow fever vaccination. Germline loops: CDR1 MNHNS, CDR2 SASEGT. The J segment lost 3 bases and the V segment lost 7 bases, leaving 7 bases of the junction unmatched. CDR3 length equals 16 residues. In making TCR cDNA, 5'RACE template switching added a universal primer site and UMIs to it. TCRdb redid the calling of the 5' RACE reads with MiXCR, one entry per CDR3 protein. This sample has nearly 550,000 distinct CDR3 sequences, with 15% to 20% found just once. Findings and caveats of the study: Contamination of FACS-sorted repertoires by abundant clonotypes from the bulk population could occur. Post-booster reappearance was seen for most primary-vaccination clones (around 97% CD4, 88% CD8).

Source: PBMCs, taken 15 days after the yellow fever booster vaccination. The origin of this receptor is a man aged 25 to 45 who received the YFV17D yellow fever vaccine. The chain is built from TRBV6-1 and TRBJ2-1, with 12 nucleotides matching TRBD2. CDR3 sequence (DNA): TGTGCCAGCACTCCGACTAGCGGGAGCCTCTACAATGAGCAGTTCTTC. Translating it yields CASTPTSGSLYNEQFF.